What follows are 25 T cell receptor beta chains derived from one specimen sequenced in a study of cytomegalovirus exposure and HLA in healthy donors. Clones were sequenced by immunoSEQ multiplex PCR, and TCRdb holds only the in-frame ones, with some missing. The profile shows more than 250,000 clones, about nine tenths of them singletons. The sequencing input was PBMCs. Every receptor here comes from a woman under 30 in good health and CMV-seronegative.

The gene calls are TRBV9 and TRBJ2-1; TRBD2 agrees at 10 bases. This CDR3 spans 15 amino acids. Germline CDR1 is SGDLS and CDR2 is YYNGEE. The ends lost 2 bases at V and 8 bases at J; junction bases unmatched: 7. CDR3 protein: CASSVEGLAFDEQFF. The DNA of the CDR3 is TGTGCCAGCAGCGTCGAGGGACTAGCGTTCGATGAGCAGTTCTTC.

The rearrangement links TRBV19 to TRBJ2-3; 8 positions agree with TRBD2. Germline CDR1 reads LNHDA; CDR2 reads SQIVND (reference sequence). V lost 7 bases and J lost 4; bases outside the gene matches: 13. The CDR3 contains 16 residues. The CDR3 reads CASMGEAGGVADTQYF. The CDR3 bases are TGTGCCAGTATGGGGGAGGCGGGAGGTGTGGCAGATACGCAGTATTTT.

V usage is TRBV6-5 and J usage is TRBJ2-7; 8 bases map to TRBD1. After removal of 6 bases from V and 3 bases from J, the junction contained 7 bases not matched to a gene. The CDR3 contains 14 residues. The germline gives CDR1 MNHEY, CDR2 SVGAGI. For the CDR3, the DNA is TGTGCCAGCAGGCCCCCGGGACAGGACTACGAGCAGTACTTC. This gives the protein CASRPPGQDYEQYF.

This clone was detected only a few times. The chain combines TRBV27 with TRBJ2-1, with 10 bases that match TRBD2. The V gene end was trimmed by 1 base and the J gene end by 5 bases; junction bases not matched to a gene: 11. Germline V CDR1 and CDR2: MNHEY, SMNVEV (reference sequence). The CDR3 contains 18 residues. CDR3 in amino acids: CASSLYPPTSGADNEQFF. In nucleotides, the CDR3 is TGTGCCAGCAGTTTATACCCCCCCACTAGCGGGGCCGACAATGAGCAGTTCTTC.

The chain links TRBV11-2 to TRBJ2-6; 10 bases fit TRBD1. Germline V lookup: CDR1 SGHAT, CDR2 FQNNGV. Trimming cost V 3 bases and J 9 bases; bases outside gene matches: 8. The CDR3 totals 16 residues. CDR3 protein: CASSFQDRGEFNVLTF. CDR3 in DNA: TGTGCCAGCAGCTTCCAGGACAGGGGGGAATTCAACGTCCTGACTTTC.

The CDR3 DNA reads as TGTGCCAGCAGCATAGGACAGCCCTCCTATGGCTACACCTTC. Amino acid sequence: CASSIGQPSYGYTF. The chain joins TRBV6-1 to TRBJ1-2; possible D gene TRBD1, 6 bases. Germline V CDR1 and CDR2: MNHNS, SASEGT. The CDR3 contains 14 residues. The V end was cut by 6 bases, the J end by 4 bases, with 15 bases between.

This chain uses TRBV5-6 with TRBJ2-7, with D maybe TRBD2 (5 bases). V lost 2 bases to trimming and J lost 3 bases, with 12 bases between them. The CDR3 has 14 amino acids. Germline-derived CDR1 and CDR2 are SGHDT and YYEEEE. The CDR3 spells CASSFTRSSYEQYF. DNA for the CDR3: TGTGCCAGCAGCTTCACTAGATCTAGCTACGAGCAGTACTTC.

The gene calls are TRBV7-9 and TRBJ1-3, with D unresolved. Germline V CDR1 and CDR2: SEHNR, FQNEAQ (reference sequence). V gave up 1 base and J gave up 1 base, with 11 bases separating them. The CDR3 extends over 16 amino acids. CDR3 bases: TGTGCCAGCAGCTTAGGGGGAGAGTCGTCTGGAAACACCATATATTTT. Translation gives CASSLGGESSGNTIYF.

As regards this clone: The sample holds other DNA sequences that translate to the same CDR3. The chain has TRBV6-5 and TRBJ2-7; D is unresolved. V lost 0 bases and J lost 1, with 10 bases in between. The CDR3 length is 15 residues. Per the germline V gene, CDR1 is MNHEY and CDR2 is SVGAGI. For the CDR3, the DNA is TGTGCCAGCAGTTACTCGTCCCACAGTTCCTACGAGCAGTACTTC. This encodes CASSYSSHSSYEQYF.

The V and J genes are TRBV7-9 and TRBJ2-5, with D tentatively TRBD2 (6 bases). The CDR3 totals 15 residues. V shed 3 bases and J shed 3 bases, with 14 bases lying between them. CDR1 is SEHNR and CDR2 is FQNEAQ in the germline V gene (reference sequence). In nucleotides, the CDR3 is TGTGCCAGCAGCTTTGATATCGGCGGGAAAGAGACCCAGTACTTC. Translated: CASSFDIGGKETQYF. Variable domain in full (rest from reference TRBV7-9 and TRBJ2-5): DTGVSQNPRHKITKRGQNVTFRCDPISEHNRLYWYRQTLGQGPEFLTYFQNEAQLEKSRLLSDRFSAERPKGSFSTLEIQRTEQGDSAMYLCASSFDIGGKETQYFGPGTRLLVL.

A single count supports this clone. V and J are TRBV6-5 and TRBJ2-1; 7 nucleotides align to TRBD1. After removal of 1 base from V and 7 bases from J, the junction contained 4 bases not matched to a gene. Germline V lookup: CDR1 MNHEY, CDR2 SVGAGI. The length of the CDR3 is 14 residues. CDR3 nucleotide sequence: TGTGCCAGCAGTTACTTGACAGGGTATAATGAGCAGTTCTTC. Its protein is CASSYLTGYNEQFF.

The chain links TRBV6-5 to TRBJ2-7, with TRBD1 as a possible D gene (5 bases). The germline V and J ends were trimmed by 0 bases and 2 bases, with 8 bases remaining between them. Germline loops: CDR1 MNHEY, CDR2 SVGAGI. The CDR3 length is 14 residues. The CDR3 protein is CASSYSRQTYEQYF. DNA for the CDR3: TGTGCCAGCAGTTACTCTAGACAGACCTACGAGCAGTACTTC.

The gene calls are TRBV19 and TRBJ2-5, with TRBD1 matching 10 bases. Germline trimming cut 3 bases from V and 5 bases from J; bases unmatched to any gene: 3. The CDR3 runs 14 residues. CDR1 LNHDA and CDR2 SQIVND come from the germline V gene (reference sequence). The CDR3 loop is CASSIGQGVETQYF. CDR3 sequence (DNA): TGTGCCAGTAGTATCGGACAGGGGGTCGAGACCCAGTACTTC.

V is TRBV28 and J is TRBJ2-7, with D uncertain. Trimming left V 2 bases short and J 1 base short, with 6 bases between. This CDR3 comprises 13 residues. In germline, CDR1 is MDHEN, CDR2 SYDVKM. The CDR3 bases are TGTGCCAGCAGTTTAGACACATCCTACGAGCAGTACTTC. Translating it yields CASSLDTSYEQYF.

This clone occurred many times. The V gene is TRBV6-5, the J gene TRBJ1-2, with a possible D match to TRBD1 (6 bases). CDR3 length equals 14 residues. Germline-derived CDR1 and CDR2 are MNHEY and SVGAGI. V shed 2 bases and J shed 4 bases, with 11 bases lying between them. In DNA, the CDR3 is TGTGCCAGCAGTTACGGCAGGGGAGCCTATGGCTACACCTTC. Amino acid sequence: CASSYGRGAYGYTF.

The chain has TRBV14 and TRBJ2-7; D perhaps matches TRBD2 (6 bases). CDR1 and CDR2 (germline): SGHDN, FVKESK. The CDR3 is 16 amino acids. V was clipped by 3 bases and J by 3 bases, with 18 bases between them. The CDR3 sequence is CASSQSWDSPGYEQYF. The CDR3 bases are TGTGCCAGCAGCCAGAGCTGGGACTCTCCAGGCTACGAGCAGTACTTC.

The chain joins TRBV7-8 to TRBJ2-1, with D possibly being TRBD2 (6 bases). The V gene's germline CDR1 is SGHVS and CDR2 FQNEAQ. CDR3 length: 15 residues. V was cut by 1 base and J by 4 bases, with 11 bases left in between. As DNA, the CDR3 is TGTGCCAGCAGCTTAGGGGACTTCACTTACAATGAGCAGTTCTTC. Protein sequence: CASSLGDFTYNEQFF. The variable domain in full, with the rest retrieved from reference TRBV7-8 and TRBJ2-1, is GAGVSQSPRYKVAKRGQDVALRCDPISGHVSLFWYQQALGQGPEFLTYFQNEAQLDKSGLPSDRFFAERPEGSVSTLKIQRTQQEDSAVYLCASSLGDFTYNEQFFGPGTRLTVL.

The chain links TRBV5-1 to TRBJ1-2; D uncertain. Germline values: CDR1 SGHRS, CDR2 YFSETQ. The CDR3 sequence is 14 residues long. The V and J ends lost 0 bases and 0 bases respectively, with 6 bases between them. The CDR3: CASSLDNSNYGYTF. CDR3 DNA: TGCGCCAGCAGCTTGGACAATTCTAACTATGGCTACACCTTC. Full variable domain (rest looked up from reference TRBV5-1 and TRBJ1-2): KAGVTQTPRYLIKTRGQQVTLSCSPISGHRSVSWYQQTPGQGLQFLFEYFSETQRNKGNFPGRFSGRQFSNSRSEMNVSTLELGDSALYLCASSLDNSNYGYTFGSGTRLTVV.

In its sample, this clone was seen many times. The CDR3 coding sequence is TGTGCCAGCTCACCAGTCAGGGCAGGGGGGAATGAGCAGTTCTTC. It yields the protein CASSPVRAGGNEQFF. This chain connects TRBV18 to TRBJ2-1, with D possibly being TRBD1 (7 bases). Deletions cut 2 bases from V and 7 bases from J, with 15 bases between. The CDR3 consists of 15 residues. CDR1 and CDR2 from the germline V gene are KGHSH and LQKENI. Combining the CDR3 with reference TRBV18 and TRBJ2-1 gives the whole variable domain NAGVMQNPRHLVRRRGQEARLRCSPMKGHSHVYWYRQLPEEGLKFMVYLQKENIIDESGMPKERFSAEFPKEGPSILRIQQVVRGDSAAYFCASSPVRAGGNEQFFGPGTRLTVL.

V usage is TRBV4-3 and J usage is TRBJ2-3; 9 bases fit TRBD2. V gave up 5 bases and J gave up 0 bases; unmatched junction bases: 9. CDR1 LGHNA and CDR2 YSLEER come from the germline V gene. The length of the CDR3 is 17 residues. The CDR3 DNA is TGCGCCAGCAGCGACAGACTAGCGGAGGAGAGCACAGATACGCAGTATTTT. Translating gives CASSDRLAEESTDTQYF.

This chain connects TRBV6-5 to TRBJ2-1, with TRBD2 matching 9 bases. This CDR3 has 16 residues. With 4 bases clipped from V and 4 bases from J, the junction kept 8 bases outside the gene matches. Germline V gives CDR1 MNHEY, CDR2 SVGAGI. In DNA form, the CDR3 reads TGTGCCAGCAGTTCGGAGGGACTAGCATTTTACAATGAGCAGTTCTTC. It encodes CASSSEGLAFYNEQFF.

The J gene is TRBJ2-7, the V gene TRBV18, with 13 bases identical to TRBD2. Germline V lookup: CDR1 KGHSH, CDR2 LQKENI. The J segment lost 1 base and the V segment lost 2 bases, leaving 8 bases of the junction unmatched. The CDR3 totals 18 residues. CDR3 region: CASSPGTSGRVGSYEQYF. For the CDR3, the DNA is TGTGCCAGCTCACCAGGCACTAGCGGGAGGGTCGGGTCCTACGAGCAGTACTTC.

V gene TRBV15 combines with J gene TRBJ2-3; 9 bases are a match to TRBD2. V lost 0 bases and J lost 4; bases outside the gene matches: 5. CDR3 size: 16 residues. Germline-derived CDR1 and CDR2 are LNHNV and YYDKDF (reference sequence). This CDR3 reads CATSRDPRGRADTQYF. CDR3 nucleotides: TGTGCCACCAGCAGAGATCCCCGCGGGAGGGCAGATACGCAGTATTTT. The full variable domain, rest sourced from reference TRBV15 and TRBJ2-3, is DAMVIQNPRYQVTQFGKPVTLSCSQTLNHNVMYWYQQKSSQAPKLLFHYYDKDFNNEADTPDNFQSRRPNTSFCFLDIRSPGLGDTAMYLCATSRDPRGRADTQYFGPGTRLTVL.

CDR3 residues: CASSVVGTAEAFF. CDR3 DNA sequence: TGTGCCAGCAGCGTAGTGGGGACAGCTGAAGCTTTCTTT. This sequence joins TRBV9 and TRBJ1-1, with 7 nucleotides matching TRBD1. The CDR3 spans 13 residues. The junction had 2 bases not matched to a gene; V was cut back by 0 bases and J by 6 bases. Germline V lookup: CDR1 SGDLS, CDR2 YYNGEE.

The chain carries TRBV6-1 and TRBJ2-1; 9 bases are a match to TRBD2. Germline CDR1 reads MNHNS; CDR2 reads SASEGT. The ends lost 4 bases at V and 10 bases at J; junction bases unmatched: 11. CDR3 length equals 15 residues. The DNA for the CDR3 is TGTGCCAGCAGTGTAGTAGCGGGAGTCCCAGGGGAGCAGTTCTTC. Its protein product is CASSVVAGVPGEQFF.